The T cell receptor beta chain under discussion was sequenced for a study of shared clonotypes between healthy human individuals. The CDR3 is 13 amino acids. CDR1 is MNHEY, CDR2 SMNVEV, per germline (reference sequence). With 2 bases clipped from V and 2 bases from J, the junction kept 0 bases outside the gene matches. A word on this clone: The antigen remains unidentified. The same CDR3 also results from other DNA sequences found in this sample.

CD45RO-negative, CCR7-selected cells formed the naive CD8 fraction, which excluded terminally differentiated effector memory CD45RA+ cells. The protocol was immunoSEQ multiplex PCR, while the TCRdb copy is restricted to in-frame clones and leaves out a portion. The data contain 2 million or so clones, about 95% of them seen just once; the ten biggest clones take up about 1.1%. General study findings and limits: Naive subsets, compared against memory subsets, generally had larger estimated richness values. Donor clonotype sharing was expected to depend on sequencing depth. Shared across a few donors were about 4.6% of the naive CD4 clonotypes.

The sample comprised naive CD8+ T cells sorted from blood. This clonotype was sampled from a man between 18 and 29 years old in good health. The chain links TRBV27 to TRBJ2-7, with 7 bases fitting TRBD2. The DNA for the CDR3 is TGTGCCAGCAGTTTAGCGGGGGCCTACGAGCAGTACTTC. Translated, it gives CASSLAGAYEQYF.